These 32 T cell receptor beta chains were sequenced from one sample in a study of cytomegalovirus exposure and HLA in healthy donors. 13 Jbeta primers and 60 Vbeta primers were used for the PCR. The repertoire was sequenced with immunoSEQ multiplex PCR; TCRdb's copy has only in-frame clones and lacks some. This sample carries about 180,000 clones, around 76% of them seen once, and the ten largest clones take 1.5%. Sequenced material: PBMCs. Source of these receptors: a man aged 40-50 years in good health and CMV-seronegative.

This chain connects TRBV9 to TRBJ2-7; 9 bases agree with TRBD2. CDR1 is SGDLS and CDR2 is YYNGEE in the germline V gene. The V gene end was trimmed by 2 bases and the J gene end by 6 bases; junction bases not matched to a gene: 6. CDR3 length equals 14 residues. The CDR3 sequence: CASSVSGRMGEQYF. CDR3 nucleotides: TGTGCCAGCAGCGTGAGCGGGAGGATGGGCGAGCAGTACTTC.

CDR3 nucleotide sequence: TGTGCCAGCAGCCCCCTCTCCGGGTCCTCCTACGAGCAGTACTTC. This codes for CASSPLSGSSYEQYF. The V call is TRBV11-2, the J call TRBJ2-7; no reliable D call. The CDR3 runs to 15 residues. V was trimmed by 5 bases and J by 0 bases, leaving 14 bases between them. Per germline, CDR1 SGHAT and CDR2 FQNNGV.

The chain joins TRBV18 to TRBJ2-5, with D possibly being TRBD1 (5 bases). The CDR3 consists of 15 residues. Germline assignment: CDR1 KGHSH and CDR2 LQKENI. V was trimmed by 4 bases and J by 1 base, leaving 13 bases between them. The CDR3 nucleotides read TGTGCCAGCTCACGACAACAGGAACTCCAAGAGACCCAGTACTTC. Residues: CASSRQQELQETQYF.

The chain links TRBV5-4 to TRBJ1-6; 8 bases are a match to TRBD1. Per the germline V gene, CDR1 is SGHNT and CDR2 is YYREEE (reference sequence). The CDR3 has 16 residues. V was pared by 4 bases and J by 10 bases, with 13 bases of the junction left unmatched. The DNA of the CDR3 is TGTGCCAGCAGCGCGAGGACAGGGACGGTCGGGTCACCCCTCCACTTT. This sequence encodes CASSARTGTVGSPLHF.

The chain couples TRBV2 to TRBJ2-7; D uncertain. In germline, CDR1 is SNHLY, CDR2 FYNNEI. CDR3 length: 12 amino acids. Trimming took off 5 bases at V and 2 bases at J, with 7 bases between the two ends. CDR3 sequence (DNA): TGTGCCAGCAGTCCCCGGGCCTACGAGCAGTACTTC. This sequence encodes CASSPRAYEQYF.

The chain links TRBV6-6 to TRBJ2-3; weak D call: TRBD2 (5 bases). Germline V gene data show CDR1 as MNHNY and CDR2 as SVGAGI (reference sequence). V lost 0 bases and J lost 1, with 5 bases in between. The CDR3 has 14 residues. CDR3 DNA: TGTGCCAGCAGTTACTCGAGGGGCACAGATACGCAGTATTTT. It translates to CASSYSRGTDTQYF.

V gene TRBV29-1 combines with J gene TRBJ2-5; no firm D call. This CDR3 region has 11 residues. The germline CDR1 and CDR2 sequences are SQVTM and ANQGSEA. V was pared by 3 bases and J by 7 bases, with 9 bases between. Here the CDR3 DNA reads TGCAGCGTTGAGCAAATCGGGACCCAGTACTTC. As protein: CSVEQIGTQYF.

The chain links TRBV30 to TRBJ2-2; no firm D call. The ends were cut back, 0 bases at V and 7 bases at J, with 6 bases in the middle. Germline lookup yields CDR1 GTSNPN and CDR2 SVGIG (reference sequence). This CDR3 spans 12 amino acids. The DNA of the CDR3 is TGTGCCTGGAGTGTGAGGAGCGGGGAGCTGTTTTTT. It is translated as CAWSVRSGELFF.

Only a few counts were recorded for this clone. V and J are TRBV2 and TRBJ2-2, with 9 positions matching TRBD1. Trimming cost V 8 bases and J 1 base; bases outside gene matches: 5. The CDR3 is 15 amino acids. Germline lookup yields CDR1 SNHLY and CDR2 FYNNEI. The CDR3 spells CASGGQGRNTGELFF. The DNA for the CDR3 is TGTGCCAGCGGGGGACAGGGACGGAACACCGGGGAGCTGTTTTTT. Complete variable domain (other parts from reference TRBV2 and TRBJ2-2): EPEVTQTPSHQVTQMGQEVILRCVPISNHLYFYWYRQILGQKVEFLVSFYNNEISEKSEIFDDQFSVERPDGSNFTLKIRSTKLEDSAMYFCASGGQGRNTGELFFGEGSRLTVL.

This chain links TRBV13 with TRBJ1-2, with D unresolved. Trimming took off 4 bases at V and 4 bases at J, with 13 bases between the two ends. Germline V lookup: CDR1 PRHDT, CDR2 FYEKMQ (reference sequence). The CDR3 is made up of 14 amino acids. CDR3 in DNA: TGTGCCAGCAGCTCAGCGGGCAGATCCTATGGCTACACCTTC. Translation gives CASSSAGRSYGYTF.

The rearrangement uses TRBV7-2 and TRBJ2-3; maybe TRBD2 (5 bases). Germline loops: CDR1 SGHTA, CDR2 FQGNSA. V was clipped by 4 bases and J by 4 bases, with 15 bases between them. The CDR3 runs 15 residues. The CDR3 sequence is CASSSGLPRADTQYF. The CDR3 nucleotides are TGTGCCAGCAGCTCCGGACTCCCGAGGGCAGATACGCAGTATTTT.

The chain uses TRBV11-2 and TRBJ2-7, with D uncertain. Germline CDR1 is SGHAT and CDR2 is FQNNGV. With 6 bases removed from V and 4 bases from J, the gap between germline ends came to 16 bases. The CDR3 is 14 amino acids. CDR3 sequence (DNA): TGTGCCAGCAGTGTCGCTATAGCACGGTACGAGCAGTACTTC. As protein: CASSVAIARYEQYF.

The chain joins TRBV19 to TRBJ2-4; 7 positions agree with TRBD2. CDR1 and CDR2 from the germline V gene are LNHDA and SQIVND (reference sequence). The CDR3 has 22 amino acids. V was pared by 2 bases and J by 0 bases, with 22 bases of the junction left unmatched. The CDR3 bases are TGTGCCAGTAGTATATTTCGGGCGGGTCGGGCCTCTAGCGGAGTAGCCAAAAACATTCAGTACTTC. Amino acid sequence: CASSIFRAGRASSGVAKNIQYF.

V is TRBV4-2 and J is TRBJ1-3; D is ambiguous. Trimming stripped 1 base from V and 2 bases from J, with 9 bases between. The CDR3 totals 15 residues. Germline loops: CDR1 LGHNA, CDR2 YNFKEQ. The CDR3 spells CASSQGAGAGNTIYF. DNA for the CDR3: TGTGCCAGCAGCCAAGGGGCGGGAGCTGGAAACACCATATATTTT.

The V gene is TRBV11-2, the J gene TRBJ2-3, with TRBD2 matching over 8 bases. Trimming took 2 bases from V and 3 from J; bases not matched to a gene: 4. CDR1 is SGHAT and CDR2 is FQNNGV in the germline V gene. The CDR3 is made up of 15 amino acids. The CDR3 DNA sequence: TGTGCCAGCAGCTTACTTGCGGGGGGAACAGATACGCAGTATTTT. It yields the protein CASSLLAGGTDTQYF.

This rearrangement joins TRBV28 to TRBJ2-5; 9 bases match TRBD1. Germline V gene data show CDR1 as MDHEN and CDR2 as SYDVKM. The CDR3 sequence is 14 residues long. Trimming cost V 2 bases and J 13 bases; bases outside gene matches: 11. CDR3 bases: TGTGCCAGCAGTTTAGGGACAGGGCGCGGTGCCTCGTACTTC. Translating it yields CASSLGTGRGASYF. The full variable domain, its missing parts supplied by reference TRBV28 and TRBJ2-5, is DVKVTQSSRYLVKRTGEKVFLECVQDMDHENMFWYRQDPGLGLRLIYFSYDVKMKEKGDIPEGYSVSREKKERFSLILESASTNQTSMYLCASSLGTGRGASYFGPGTRLLVL.

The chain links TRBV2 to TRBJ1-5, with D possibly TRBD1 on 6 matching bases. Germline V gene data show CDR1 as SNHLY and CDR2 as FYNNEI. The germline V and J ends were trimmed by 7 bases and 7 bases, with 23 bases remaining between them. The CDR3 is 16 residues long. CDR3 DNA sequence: TGTGCCAGCACTCGGGACAACCGCCTGGTCAAGCAGCCCCAGCATTTT. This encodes CASTRDNRLVKQPQHF.

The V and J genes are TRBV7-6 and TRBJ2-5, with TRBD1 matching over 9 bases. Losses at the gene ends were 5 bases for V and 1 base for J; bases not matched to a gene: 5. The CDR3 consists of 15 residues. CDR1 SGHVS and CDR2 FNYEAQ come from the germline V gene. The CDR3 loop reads CASSARGQGQETQYF. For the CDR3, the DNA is TGTGCCAGCAGCGCCCGGGGACAGGGCCAAGAGACCCAGTACTTC.

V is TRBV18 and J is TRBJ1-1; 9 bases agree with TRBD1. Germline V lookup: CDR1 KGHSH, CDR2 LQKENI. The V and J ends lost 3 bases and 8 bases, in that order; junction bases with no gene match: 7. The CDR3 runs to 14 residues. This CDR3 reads CASSPEQGAAEAFF. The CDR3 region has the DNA TGTGCCAGCTCACCTGAACAGGGGGCCGCGGAAGCTTTCTTT.

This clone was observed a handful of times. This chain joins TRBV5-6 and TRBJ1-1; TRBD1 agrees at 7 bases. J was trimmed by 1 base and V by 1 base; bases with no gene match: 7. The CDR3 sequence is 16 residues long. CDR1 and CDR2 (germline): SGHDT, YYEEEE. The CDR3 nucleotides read TGTGCCAGCAGCTTGTTATTACAGGGGACGAACACTGAAGCTTTCTTT. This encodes CASSLLLQGTNTEAFF.

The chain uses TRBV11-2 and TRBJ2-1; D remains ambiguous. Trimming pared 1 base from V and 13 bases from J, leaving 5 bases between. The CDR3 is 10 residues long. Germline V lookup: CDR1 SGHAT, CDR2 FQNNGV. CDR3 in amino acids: CASSLVSQFF. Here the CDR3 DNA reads TGTGCCAGCAGCTTAGTGTCACAGTTCTTC.

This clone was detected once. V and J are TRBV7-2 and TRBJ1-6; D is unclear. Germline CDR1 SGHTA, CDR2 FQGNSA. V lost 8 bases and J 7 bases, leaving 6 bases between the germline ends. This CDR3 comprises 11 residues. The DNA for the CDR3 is TGTGCCAGCGCGGAGAATTCACCCCTCCACTTT. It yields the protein CASAENSPLHF.

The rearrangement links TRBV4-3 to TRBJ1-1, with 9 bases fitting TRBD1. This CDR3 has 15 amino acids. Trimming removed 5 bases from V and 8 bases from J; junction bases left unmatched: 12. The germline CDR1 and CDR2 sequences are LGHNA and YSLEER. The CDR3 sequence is CASSALGTGMSEAFF. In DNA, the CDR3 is TGCGCCAGCAGCGCCCTAGGGACAGGGATGTCGGAAGCTTTCTTT.

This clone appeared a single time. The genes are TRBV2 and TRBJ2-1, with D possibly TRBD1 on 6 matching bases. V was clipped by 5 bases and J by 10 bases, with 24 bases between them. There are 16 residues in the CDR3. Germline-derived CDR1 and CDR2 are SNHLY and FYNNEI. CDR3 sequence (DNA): TGTGCCAGCAGTCCTACCGGGACAAGAACTGTTCAGGAGCAGTTCTTC. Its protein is CASSPTGTRTVQEQFF.

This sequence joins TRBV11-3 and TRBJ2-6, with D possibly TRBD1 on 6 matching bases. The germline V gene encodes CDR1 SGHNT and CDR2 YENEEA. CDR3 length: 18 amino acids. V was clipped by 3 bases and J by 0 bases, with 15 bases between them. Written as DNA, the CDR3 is TGTGCCAGCAGCTTGTACGGGACATCCTACTCTGGGGCCAACGTCCTGACTTTC. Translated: CASSLYGTSYSGANVLTF.

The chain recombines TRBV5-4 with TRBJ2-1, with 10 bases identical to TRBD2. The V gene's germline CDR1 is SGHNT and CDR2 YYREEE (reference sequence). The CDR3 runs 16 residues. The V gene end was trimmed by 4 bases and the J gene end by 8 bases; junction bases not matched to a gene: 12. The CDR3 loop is CASSPYSGGAGDEQFF. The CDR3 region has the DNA TGTGCCAGCAGCCCATACAGCGGGGGGGCAGGCGATGAGCAGTTCTTC.

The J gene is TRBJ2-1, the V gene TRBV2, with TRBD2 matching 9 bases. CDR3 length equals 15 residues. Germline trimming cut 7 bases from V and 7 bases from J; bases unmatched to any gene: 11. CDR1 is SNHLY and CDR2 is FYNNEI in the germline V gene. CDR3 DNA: TGTGCCAGCAACCGCGGGAGGGGGGATATAAATGAGCAGTTCTTC. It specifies CASNRGRGDINEQFF. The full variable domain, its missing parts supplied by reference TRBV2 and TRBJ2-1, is EPEVTQTPSHQVTQMGQEVILRCVPISNHLYFYWYRQILGQKVEFLVSFYNNEISEKSEIFDDQFSVERPDGSNFTLKIRSTKLEDSAMYFCASNRGRGDINEQFFGPGTRLTVL.

CDR3 coding DNA: TGTGCCAGCAGCCAACCCGGACAGAGATACTATGGCTACACCTTC. It specifies CASSQPGQRYYGYTF. The J gene is TRBJ1-2, the V gene TRBV4-2; TRBD1 is a possible D gene (6 bases). V lost 2 bases and J lost 3, with 13 bases in between. There are 15 residues in the CDR3. Germline CDR1 and CDR2: LGHNA and YNFKEQ.

DNA for the CDR3: TGTGCCAGCAGTACCGGGACTAGCGTCAATGAGCAGTTCTTC. This translates into CASSTGTSVNEQFF. The rearrangement links TRBV7-2 to TRBJ2-1; 10 nucleotides agree with TRBD2. CDR3 size: 14 residues. The V segment lost 6 bases and the J segment 6 bases; nucleotides outside the gene matches: 5. Germline CDR1 reads SGHTA; CDR2 reads FQGNSA.

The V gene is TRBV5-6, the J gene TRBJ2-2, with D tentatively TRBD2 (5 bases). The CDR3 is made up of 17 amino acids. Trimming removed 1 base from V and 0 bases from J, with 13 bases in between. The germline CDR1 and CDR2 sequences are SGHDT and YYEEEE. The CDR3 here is CASSLYEAEANTGELFF. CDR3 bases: TGTGCCAGCAGCTTGTACGAGGCGGAGGCGAACACCGGGGAGCTGTTTTTT.

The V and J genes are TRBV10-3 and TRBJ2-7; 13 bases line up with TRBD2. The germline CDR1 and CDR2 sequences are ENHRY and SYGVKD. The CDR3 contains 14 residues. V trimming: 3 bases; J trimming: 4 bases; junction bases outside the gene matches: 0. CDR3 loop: CAISELAGGYEQYF. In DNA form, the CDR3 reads TGTGCCATCAGTGAACTAGCGGGAGGGTACGAGCAGTACTTC.

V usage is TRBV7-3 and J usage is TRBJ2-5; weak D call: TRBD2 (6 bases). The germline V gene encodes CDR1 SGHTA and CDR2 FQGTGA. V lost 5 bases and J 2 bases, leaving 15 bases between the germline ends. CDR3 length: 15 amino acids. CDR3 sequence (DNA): TGTGCCAGCAGCCCTAACAATCGGGGGCAAGAGACCCAGTACTTC. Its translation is CASSPNNRGQETQYF. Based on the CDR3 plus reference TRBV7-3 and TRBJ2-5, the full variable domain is GAGVSQTPSNKVTEKGKYVELRCDPISGHTALYWYRQSLGQGPEFLIYFQGTGAADDSGLPNDRFFAVRPEGSVSTLKIQRTERGDSAVYLCASSPNNRGQETQYFGPGTRLLVL.